These 24 T cell receptor beta chains were all obtained from the same sample, sequenced in a study of CD8+CD57+ T cells in acquired aplastic anemia. All patients picked for sequencing had shown, by flow cytometry, an expansion of CD8+CD57+ cells. Using genomic DNA as the template, TCR beta VDJ and CDR3 profiling was carried out. Each CDR3 protein is one row after TCRdb ran MiXCR on the reads. The sample has more than 250,000 distinct CDR3 sequences, approximately 86% seen once. Sequencing was carried out using sorted CD4+, CD8+, or CD8+CD57+ T cells (not recorded which) from PBMCs. The receptor set was obtained from a human donor with aplastic anemia.

This clonotype appeared a single time. J is TRBJ2-3 and V is TRBV15, with no clear D. This CDR3 contains 13 residues. V lost 10 bases to trimming and J lost 13 bases, with 24 bases between them. Germline CDR1 and CDR2: LNHNV and YYDKDF (reference sequence). The CDR3 region is CASGGGSKEEKYF. The CDR3 region has the DNA TGTGCCAGCGGCGGCGGCAGCAAAGAAGAGAAGTATTTT.

The rearrangement uses TRBV14 and TRBJ1-5; D is perhaps TRBD1 (5 bases). There are 16 residues in the CDR3. V lost 6 bases and J lost 11, with 26 bases in between. Looked up from germline, CDR1 is SGHDN and CDR2 is FVKESK. CDR3 in amino acids: CASSDQLGHYNYSQHF. In DNA, the CDR3 is TGTGCCAGCAGTGACCAGCTCGGACATTACAATTACTCCCAGCATTTT.

The rearrangement joins TRBV7-9 to TRBJ2-3, with a tentative D call TRBD1 (5 bases). Per germline, CDR1 SEHNR and CDR2 FQNEAQ (reference sequence). The germline V and J ends were trimmed by 1 base and 8 bases, with 13 bases remaining between them. The CDR3 spans 14 residues. CDR3 loop: CASSLVPGPLTQYF. In DNA, the CDR3 is TGTGCCAGCAGCTTAGTACCAGGGCCCCTTACGCAGTATTTT. Using reference TRBV7-9 and TRBJ2-3 for the parts outside the CDR3, the full variable domain is DTGVSQNPRHKITKRGQNVTFRCDPISEHNRLYWYRQTLGQGPEFLTYFQNEAQLEKSRLLSDRFSAERPKGSFSTLEIQRTEQGDSAMYLCASSLVPGPLTQYFGPGTRLTVL.

As for this clonotype: An end of the junction differs from the germline gene, which may be a read error. J is TRBJ2-3 and V is TRBV9; no clear D gene. Germline V gives CDR1 SGDLS, CDR2 YYNGEE. This CDR3 is 13 amino acids long. CDR3 protein: CASSVYQNSSNEF. CDR3 coding DNA: TGTGCCAGCAGCGTCTACCAGAACTCCTCGAATGAGTTT.

The chain combines TRBV7-3 with TRBJ1-1; D is unresolved. CDR1 SGHTA and CDR2 FQGTGA come from the germline V gene. V lost 2 bases, J lost 13 bases, and 23 bases lay in between. CDR3 length equals 15 residues. Written as DNA, the CDR3 is TGTGCCAGCAGCTTAGAGCGAACCGGGAGCGCTGACCATTTCTTT. Encoded protein: CASSLERTGSADHFF.

Concerning this clonotype: This likely comes from a read error, as the CDR3 has no conserved phenylalanine or tryptophan at its end. It is unclear where the CDR3 begins or ends on the DNA, so no DNA is shown, and the CDR3 is as TCRdb lists it. The rearrangement uses TRBV7-9 and TRBJ1-1. CDR1 and CDR2 (germline): SEHNR, FQNEAQ (reference sequence). The CDR3 sequence runs 12 residues, both termini included. CDR3 loop: CASSFGGSGGCD.

This clonotype was picked up a small number of times. This chain joins TRBV11-3 and TRBJ1-2, with D perhaps matching TRBD1 (6 bases). The V and J ends lost 2 bases and 3 bases respectively, with 13 bases between them. Looked up from germline, CDR1 is SGHNT and CDR2 is YENEEA. The CDR3 is made up of 15 amino acids. The CDR3 DNA reads as TGTGCCAGCAGCTTAAAAGGGGGAGCCGACTATGGCTACACCTTC. The encoded protein is CASSLKGGADYGYTF.

As concerns this clonotype: This CDR3 fails to terminate in the conserved phenylalanine or tryptophan, so it likely reflects a read error. The DNA is omitted, as the CDR3 cannot be located on it reliably, and the CDR3 follows TCRdb's listing. The J gene is TRBJ2-3, the V gene TRBV7-9; TRBD1 is taken as the D call from the table, unchecked against the DNA. Both ends counted, the CDR3 spans 13 residues. Germline V gene data show CDR1 as SEHNR and CDR2 as FQNEAQ (reference sequence). The CDR3 region is CASSLDGTGTTEV.

V and J are TRBV7-8 and TRBJ2-1, with 9 bases fitting TRBD2. Losses at the gene ends were 4 bases for V and 7 bases for J; bases not matched to a gene: 8. Germline lookup yields CDR1 SGHVS and CDR2 FQNEAQ. The CDR3 totals 15 residues. The CDR3 sequence is CASSSAGGSENEQFF. The DNA of the CDR3 is TGTGCCAGCAGCTCCGCGGGAGGGTCCGAGAATGAGCAGTTCTTC.

The chain links TRBV7-2 to TRBJ1-1; no clear D gene. Germline loops: CDR1 SGHTA, CDR2 FQGNSA. Deletions cut 2 bases from V and 14 bases from J, with 24 bases between. This CDR3 contains 15 residues. CDR3 sequence (DNA): TGTGCCAGCAGCTTACATCCAGCCGGGAACACCCTTGCCTTCTTT. Translated: CASSLHPAGNTLAFF.

In regard to this clonotype: The germline gene is not matched at one end of the junction; a read error may be the cause. The chain carries TRBV5-1 and TRBJ2-4; perhaps TRBD2 as D (5 bases). Germline V lookup: CDR1 SGHRS, CDR2 YFSETQ. The CDR3 covers 12 residues. The CDR3 region has the DNA TGTGCCAGCAGCTTGTACGGAGCCGGGGAGTACTTC. It encodes CASSLYGAGEYF.

This clonotype was picked up many times. A much larger clonotype is one base distant, so this may be a read error. The chain uses TRBV11-3 and TRBJ2-7, with 7 bases fitting TRBD1. From germline, CDR1 is SGHNT and CDR2 YENEEA. The CDR3 sequence is 18 residues long. V dropped 2 bases and J dropped 1; count of bases not matched to a gene: 14. The CDR3 sequence: CASSLHLTGTALSYEQYV. CDR3 nucleotide sequence: TGTGCCAGCAGCTTACATCTGACAGGGACAGCCCTTTCCTACGAGCAGTACGTC.

The DNA for the CDR3 is TGTGCCATCAGCGGGAGGGCCCGTCGGGAGCAGTACTTC. Its protein product is CAISGRARREQYF. The chain joins TRBV10-3 to TRBJ2-7; 8 positions match TRBD2. The J segment lost 7 bases and the V segment lost 6 bases, leaving 8 bases of the junction unmatched. There are 13 residues in the CDR3. Germline V CDR1 and CDR2: ENHRY, SYGVKD.

In regard to this clonotype: One junction end disagrees with the germline gene, perhaps due to a read error. This rearrangement joins TRBV7-9 to TRBJ2-5, with D maybe TRBD1 (6 bases). The V gene's germline CDR1 is SEHNR and CDR2 FQNEAQ (reference sequence). The CDR3 sequence is 14 residues long. The CDR3 spells CARHRAREQQYLDF. The CDR3 DNA reads as TGTGCCAGACACAGGGCCAGGGAGCAACAGTACCTCGACTTC.

This chain connects TRBV5-4 to TRBJ1-1; 8 positions match TRBD1. The CDR3 is 17 amino acids. Germline values: CDR1 SGHNT, CDR2 YYREEE (reference sequence). J was trimmed by 1 base and V by 2 bases; bases with no gene match: 10. The CDR3 DNA sequence: TGTGCCAGCAGCTTTACTAGCGTTGGACAGGGGAACACTGAAGCTTTCTTT. Its protein is CASSFTSVGQGNTEAFF.

This rearrangement joins TRBV10-3 to TRBJ1-1; 7 bases fit TRBD1. Germline V lookup: CDR1 ENHRY, CDR2 SYGVKD. The CDR3 spans 13 residues. V trimming: 5 bases; J trimming: 4 bases; junction bases outside the gene matches: 4. CDR3 nucleotides: TGTGCCATCAGTAGACAGGGATCCACTGAAGCTTTCTTT. Translated, it gives CAISRQGSTEAFF.

On this clonotype itself: The junction shows a germline mismatch at one end, possibly a read error. The CDR3 is CAIRLQSDNLPLHF. In nucleotides, the CDR3 is TGCGCCATACGCCTGCAAAGCGATAATTTACCCCTCCACTTT. This chain links TRBV5-6 with TRBJ1-6; D unresolved. The CDR3 totals 14 residues. CDR1 is SGHDT and CDR2 is YYEEEE in the germline V gene.

Note on this clonotype: The conserved phenylalanine or tryptophan is not found at the CDR3 terminus, so this likely reflects a read error. It is unclear where the CDR3 begins or ends on the DNA, so no DNA is shown, and the CDR3 is as TCRdb lists it. The V call is TRBV7-9, the J call TRBJ2-1. The germline V gene has CDR1 SEHNR and CDR2 FQNEAQ (reference sequence). From its first to its last residue, the CDR3 has 13 amino acids. This CDR3 reads CASSSASQNIGYT.

With respect to this clonotype: No DNA is shown, since the ends of the CDR3 on it are uncertain; the CDR3 is the one TCRdb lists. This chain links TRBV7-9 with TRBJ1-1. Germline CDR1 is SEHNR and CDR2 is FQNEAQ (reference sequence). A total of 15 residues make up the CDR3, ends included. The CDR3 sequence: CASAVGLTYEQYFVF.

Comments on this clonotype: The final CDR3 position lacks the conserved phenylalanine or tryptophan, pointing to a likely read error. It is unclear where the CDR3 begins or ends on the DNA, so no DNA is shown, and the CDR3 is as TCRdb lists it. This chain uses TRBV7-8 with TRBJ1-2; TRBD1, the table's D call, lacks a check against the DNA. The CDR3 comprises 12 residues, both ends counted. Germline CDR1 SGHVS, CDR2 FQNEAQ. The CDR3 loop is CASSFAPGPDTL.

This clonotype appeared once. The CDR3 here is CASGDRGKNTEYF. The CDR3 DNA is TGTGCCAGCGGGGACCGGGGCAAAAATACTGAGTATTTT. V is TRBV2 and J is TRBJ2-3; D might be TRBD1 or TRBD2, each matching 5 bases. The CDR3 loop spans 13 amino acids. Looked up from germline, CDR1 is SNHLY and CDR2 is FYNNEI. V gave up 8 bases and J gave up 13 bases, with 22 bases separating them. The full variable domain, its missing parts supplied by reference TRBV2 and TRBJ2-3, is EPEVTQTPSHQVTQMGQEVILRCVPISNHLYFYWYRQILGQKVEFLVSFYNNEISEKSEIFDDQFSVERPDGSNFTLKIRSTKLEDSAMYFCASGDRGKNTEYFGPGTRLTVL.

V usage is TRBV15 and J usage is TRBJ1-1; 7 bases align to TRBD1. The length of the CDR3 is 15 residues. Germline V gene lookup returns CDR1 LNHNV and CDR2 YYDKDF (reference sequence). V lost 5 bases to trimming and J lost 5 bases; unmatched junction nucleotides: 11. This CDR3 is CATSLDWTGKTEAFF. As DNA, the CDR3 is TGTGCCACCAGCTTAGACTGGACAGGAAAGACTGAAGCTTTCTTT.

The J gene is TRBJ2-3, the V gene TRBV6-1, with 7 bases matching TRBD2. The CDR3 consists of 14 residues. CDR1 and CDR2 from the germline V gene are MNHNS and SASEGT. The ends lost 2 bases at V and 2 bases at J; junction bases unmatched: 1. As DNA, the CDR3 is TGTGCCAGCAGTGAACTAGCGGACACAGATACGCAGTATTTT. Amino acids: CASSELADTDTQYF.

The CDR3 DNA is TGTGCCACCAGCAGAGAAGCGGGGGGGCGGGATACGCAGTATTTT. Translating it yields CATSREAGGRDTQYF. The V gene is TRBV15, the J gene TRBJ2-3; TRBD2 matches 10 bases. Germline V lookup: CDR1 LNHNV, CDR2 YYDKDF (reference sequence). CDR3 length: 15 amino acids. The junction had 3 bases not matched to a gene; V was cut back by 0 bases and J by 6 bases.